The clone carrying this TCR beta chain has only a few counts. Germline V gives CDR1 SGHKS, CDR2 YYEKEE (reference sequence). The CDR3 has 13 amino acids. V was shortened by 1 base and J by 4 bases, with 9 bases between the two germline ends. The data derive from a study of blood T cell repertoires in COVID-19. Profiling relied on immunoSEQ multiplex PCR, and the TCRdb table lists in-frame clones only, not all of them. The sample holds 85,000 to 130,000 clones; around 83% are singletons and the top ten take approximately 3.3%. This TCR was recovered from a woman of 80 years or more with active or convalescent COVID-19. Sequencing used peripheral blood. J is TRBJ2-7 and V is TRBV5-5; D is ambiguous. The CDR3 DNA follows: TGTGCCAGCAGCTTGAGGTCAGGTTACGAGCAGTACTTC. Translation gives CASSLRSGYEQYF.